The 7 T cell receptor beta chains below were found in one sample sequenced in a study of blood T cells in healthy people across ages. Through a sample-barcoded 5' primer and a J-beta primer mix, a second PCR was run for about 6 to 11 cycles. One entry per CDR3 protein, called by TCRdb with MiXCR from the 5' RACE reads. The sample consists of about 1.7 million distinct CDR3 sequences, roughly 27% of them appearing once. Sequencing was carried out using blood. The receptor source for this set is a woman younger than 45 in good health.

The CDR3 sequence: CSARVVVNTEAFF. CDR3 in DNA: TGCAGTGCTAGAGTGGTGGTGAACACTGAAGCTTTCTTT. This chain links TRBV20-1 with TRBJ1-1; D uncertain. Looked up from germline, CDR1 is DFQATT and CDR2 is SNEGSKA (reference sequence). The length of the CDR3 is 13 residues. Between the trimmed V and J ends, which lost 1 base and 0 bases, there was a span of 6 bases.

CDR3 residues: CATGTPGGTDTQYF. The CDR3 coding sequence is TGTGCCACGGGGACCCCTGGGGGCACAGATACGCAGTATTTT. The chain is built from TRBV24-1 and TRBJ2-3; perhaps D is TRBD1 or TRBD2 (5 bases each). The V end lost 10 bases, the J end lost 1 base, and 14 bases lay between the germline ends. The CDR3 is 14 residues long. Germline lookup yields CDR1 KGHDR and CDR2 SFDVKD.

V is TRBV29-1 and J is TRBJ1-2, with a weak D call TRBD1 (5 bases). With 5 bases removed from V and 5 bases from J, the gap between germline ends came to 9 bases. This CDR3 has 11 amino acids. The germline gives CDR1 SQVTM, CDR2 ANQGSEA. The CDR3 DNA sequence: TGCAGCGTTCTCGGGGGATATGGCTACACCTTC. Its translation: CSVLGGYGYTF.

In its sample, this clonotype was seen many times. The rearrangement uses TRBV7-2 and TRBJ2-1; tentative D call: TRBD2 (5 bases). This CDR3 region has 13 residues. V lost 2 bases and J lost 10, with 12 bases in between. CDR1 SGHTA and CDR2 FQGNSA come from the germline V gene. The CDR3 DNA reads TGTGCCAGCAGCTTACGCAGGTCGGGGGAGCAGTTCTTC. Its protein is CASSLRRSGEQFF.

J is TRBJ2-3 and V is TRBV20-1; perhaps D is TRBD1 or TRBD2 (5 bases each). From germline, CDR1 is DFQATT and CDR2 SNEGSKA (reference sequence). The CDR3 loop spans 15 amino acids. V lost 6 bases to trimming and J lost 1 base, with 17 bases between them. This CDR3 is CSAPDGTEGTDTQYF. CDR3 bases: TGCAGTGCACCTGACGGGACGGAAGGCACAGATACGCAGTATTTT.

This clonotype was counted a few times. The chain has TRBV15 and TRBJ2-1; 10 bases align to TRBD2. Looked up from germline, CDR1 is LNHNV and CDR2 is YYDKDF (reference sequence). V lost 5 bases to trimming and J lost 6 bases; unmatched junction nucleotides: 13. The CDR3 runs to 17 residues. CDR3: CATSPVRGGTSVNEQFF. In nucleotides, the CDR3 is TGTGCCACCAGCCCGGTCCGGGGCGGGACTAGCGTCAATGAGCAGTTCTTC.

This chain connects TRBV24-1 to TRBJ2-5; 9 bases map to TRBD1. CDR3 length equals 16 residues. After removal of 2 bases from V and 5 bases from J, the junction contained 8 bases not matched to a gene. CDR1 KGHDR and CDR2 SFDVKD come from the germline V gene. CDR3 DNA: TGTGCCACCAGTGATTCCGGGACAGGGTCGGGGGAGACCCAGTACTTC. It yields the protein CATSDSGTGSGETQYF.